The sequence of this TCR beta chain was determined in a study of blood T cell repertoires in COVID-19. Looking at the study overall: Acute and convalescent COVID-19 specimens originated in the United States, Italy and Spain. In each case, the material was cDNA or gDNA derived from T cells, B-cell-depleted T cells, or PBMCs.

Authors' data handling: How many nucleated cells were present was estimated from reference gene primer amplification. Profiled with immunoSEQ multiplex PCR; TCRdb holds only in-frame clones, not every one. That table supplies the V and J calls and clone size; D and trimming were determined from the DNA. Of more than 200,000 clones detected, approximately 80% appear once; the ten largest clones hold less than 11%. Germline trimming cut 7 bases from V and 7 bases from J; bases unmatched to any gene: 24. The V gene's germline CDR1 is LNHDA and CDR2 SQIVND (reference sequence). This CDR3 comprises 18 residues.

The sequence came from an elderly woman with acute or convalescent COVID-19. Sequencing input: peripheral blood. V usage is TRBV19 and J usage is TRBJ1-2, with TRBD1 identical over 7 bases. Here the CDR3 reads CASTSMLAGTAGSGGYTF. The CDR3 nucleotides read TGTGCCAGTACCAGTATGCTGGCCGGGACAGCTGGGAGTGGTGGCTACACCTTC.